This TCR beta chain is drawn from a study of T cells in Graves' hyperthyroidism and ophthalmopathy. From more than 9.5 ml of fresh peripheral blood, PBMCs were isolated. Researchers took RNA transcripts and amplified the TCR beta CDR3 regions from them. An initial round of RT-PCR targeting the TCR CDR3 relied on the HTBI primer set. TCRdb re-called the multiplex PCR reads with MiXCR, one entry per CDR3 protein. In the table there are about 700,000 distinct CDR3 sequences, 11% to 15% of which are singletons. Ten or more counts support this clonotype. The source is a young woman with Graves' hyperthyroidism. Sequenced input: blood.

CDR3 residues: CASSLGDRDQETQYF. CDR3 bases: TGTGCCAGCAGCTTAGGGGACAGGGATCAAGAGACCCAGTACTTC. The V call is TRBV7-9, the J call TRBJ2-5; 9 nucleotides align to TRBD1. From germline, CDR1 is SEHNR and CDR2 FQNEAQ (reference sequence). This CDR3 region has 15 residues. V trimming: 1 base; J trimming: 2 bases; junction bases outside the gene matches: 2.